Listed below are T cell receptor beta chains from one sample, sequenced in a study of cytomegalovirus exposure and HLA in healthy donors. Sequencing was performed with immunoSEQ multiplex PCR; in TCRdb, only in-frame clones are kept and a portion is missing. The table has 150,000 to 200,000 clones, 80% to 90% seen once. Sequenced: PBMCs. All receptors derive from a young woman in good health and CMV-seronegative. Each CDR3 is given with its conserved first and last residue. The D gene is left open where the match is weak. Clone size is stated in some rows and not others, as once, few, many or a class when expanded.

d_call: -; v_call: TRBV29-1; clone_size: -; j_call: TRBJ2-2; cdr3_aa: CSATKGGSGELFF; cdr3_nt: TGCAGCGCCACGAAAGGGGGGTCTGGGGAGCTGTTTTTT
d_call: -; v_call: TRBV7-7; clone_size: -; j_call: TRBJ1-1; cdr3_aa: CASSLSENTEAFF; cdr3_nt: TGTGCTAGCAGCTTAAGTGAGAACACTGAAGCTTTCTTT
d_call: -; v_call: TRBV4-3; clone_size: -; j_call: TRBJ1-2; cdr3_aa: CASSQESSSYGYAF; cdr3_nt: TGCGCCAGCAGCCAAGAATCGTCGAGCTATGGCTACGCCTTC
d_call: -; v_call: TRBV15; clone_size: -; j_call: TRBJ1-3; cdr3_aa: CATSTPGAMPGNTIYF; cdr3_nt: TGTGCCACCAGCACTCCGGGGGCGATGCCTGGAAACACCATATATTTT
d_call: -; v_call: TRBV6-1; clone_size: -; j_call: TRBJ1-2; cdr3_aa: CASSARGRGGYTF; cdr3_nt: TGTGCCAGCAGTGCTCGGGGGCGCGGCGGCTACACCTTC
d_call: -; v_call: TRBV19; clone_size: few; j_call: TRBJ2-5; cdr3_aa: CASSIEVAPLKETQYF; cdr3_nt: TGTGCCAGTAGTATCGAGGTAGCCCCACTAAAAGAGACCCAGTACTTC
d_call: -; v_call: TRBV6-6; clone_size: -; j_call: TRBJ2-7; cdr3_aa: CASSARLNEQYF; cdr3_nt: TGTGCCAGCAGCGCCCGGCTAAACGAGCAGTACTTC
d_call: -; v_call: TRBV2; clone_size: -; j_call: TRBJ1-2; cdr3_aa: CASSEDVDTNYGYTF; cdr3_nt: TGTGCCAGCAGTGAAGACGTAGACACGAACTATGGCTACACCTTC
d_call: TRBD1; v_call: TRBV11-2; clone_size: -; j_call: TRBJ1-6; cdr3_aa: CASSLGTGHSPLHF; cdr3_nt: TGTGCCAGCAGCTTGGGGACAGGGCATTCACCCCTCCACTTT
d_call: -; v_call: TRBV2; clone_size: -; j_call: TRBJ1-5; cdr3_aa: CASQIYRKSNQPQHF; cdr3_nt: TGTGCCAGCCAAATCTACAGGAAAAGTAATCAGCCCCAGCATTTT
d_call: -; v_call: TRBV6-1; clone_size: -; j_call: TRBJ1-6; cdr3_aa: CASREVSPNSPLHF; cdr3_nt: TGTGCCAGCAGGGAAGTCTCCCCCAATTCACCCCTCCACTTT
d_call: -; v_call: TRBV11-2; clone_size: -; j_call: TRBJ2-2; cdr3_aa: CASRRDTTGELFF; cdr3_nt: TGTGCCAGCAGAAGAGACACCACCGGGGAGCTGTTTTTT
d_call: -; v_call: TRBV5-1; clone_size: -; j_call: TRBJ2-7; cdr3_aa: CASRGGRRVNEQYF; cdr3_nt: TGCGCCAGCAGGGGGGGCCGGAGGGTAAACGAGCAGTACTTC
d_call: TRBD1; v_call: TRBV6-6; clone_size: few; j_call: TRBJ1-2; cdr3_aa: CASRLPGGQGAYGYTF; cdr3_nt: TGTGCCAGCAGACTCCCAGGGGGACAGGGGGCCTACGGCTACACCTTC
d_call: -; v_call: TRBV28; clone_size: -; j_call: TRBJ1-2; cdr3_aa: CASSLTGQGNYGYTF; cdr3_nt: TGTGCCAGCAGTTTAACGGGCCAGGGTAACTATGGCTACACCTTC
d_call: TRBD1; v_call: TRBV19; clone_size: -; j_call: TRBJ1-2; cdr3_aa: CASRTGGWDTF; cdr3_nt: TGTGCCAGCAGGACAGGTGGATGGGACACCTTC
d_call: -; v_call: TRBV4-1; clone_size: -; j_call: TRBJ1-1; cdr3_aa: CASRPAPRGGKREAFF; cdr3_nt: TGCGCCAGCAGACCAGCCCCGCGGGGGGGGAAAAGGGAAGCTTTCTTT
d_call: TRBD1; v_call: TRBV4-2; clone_size: -; j_call: TRBJ1-1; cdr3_aa: CASSQVRGQGHTEAFF; cdr3_nt: TGTGCCAGCAGCCAAGTAAGGGGACAGGGTCACACTGAAGCTTTCTTT
d_call: TRBD2; v_call: TRBV4-2; clone_size: -; j_call: TRBJ2-5; cdr3_aa: CASSQDRGGADETQYF; cdr3_nt: TGTGCCAGCAGCCAAGACCGCGGGGGGGCGGACGAGACCCAGTACTTC
d_call: TRBD2; v_call: TRBV6-4; clone_size: many; j_call: TRBJ2-1; cdr3_aa: CASSDSAGGNNEQFF; cdr3_nt: TGTGCCAGCAGTGACTCCGCGGGGGGGAACAATGAGCAGTTCTTC
d_call: -; v_call: TRBV6-1; clone_size: once; j_call: TRBJ1-1; cdr3_aa: CASSVSGSGAFF; cdr3_nt: TGTGCCAGCAGTGTATCCGGGTCTGGAGCTTTCTTT
d_call: TRBD2; v_call: TRBV27; clone_size: -; j_call: TRBJ2-1; cdr3_aa: CASSLFRLAGGNEQFF; cdr3_nt: TGTGCCAGCAGTTTATTTCGACTAGCGGGAGGGAATGAGCAGTTCTTC
d_call: -; v_call: TRBV27; clone_size: few; j_call: TRBJ2-7; cdr3_aa: CASSLTVRAYEQYF; cdr3_nt: TGTGCCAGCAGTTTAACAGTCAGGGCCTACGAGCAGTACTTC
d_call: -; v_call: TRBV19; clone_size: -; j_call: TRBJ1-2; cdr3_aa: CASSISPNAPYGYTF; cdr3_nt: TGTGCCAGTAGTATCTCCCCTAACGCTCCTTATGGCTACACCTTC
d_call: TRBD1; v_call: TRBV9; clone_size: -; j_call: TRBJ2-7; cdr3_aa: CASSPGTAVYEQYF; cdr3_nt: TGTGCCAGCAGCCCCGGGACAGCGGTATACGAGCAGTACTTC
d_call: -; v_call: TRBV28; clone_size: -; j_call: TRBJ1-2; cdr3_aa: CASSFTRDRSGGYTF; cdr3_nt: TGTGCCAGCAGTTTTACAAGGGACCGGTCGGGAGGCTACACCTTC
d_call: -; v_call: TRBV29-1; clone_size: -; j_call: TRBJ1-3; cdr3_aa: CSVVPNSGNTIYF; cdr3_nt: TGCAGCGTTGTCCCGAACTCTGGAAACACCATATATTTT
d_call: TRBD1; v_call: TRBV5-1; clone_size: -; j_call: TRBJ1-1; cdr3_aa: CASSRTGGVTEAFF; cdr3_nt: TGCGCCAGCAGCAGAACAGGGGGTGTCACTGAAGCTTTCTTT
d_call: -; v_call: TRBV30; clone_size: once; j_call: TRBJ1-5; cdr3_aa: CAWRGGGNQPQHF; cdr3_nt: TGTGCCTGGAGGGGCGGGGGAAATCAGCCCCAGCATTTT
d_call: -; v_call: TRBV11-3; clone_size: -; j_call: TRBJ1-1; cdr3_aa: CASSPDPNTEAFF; cdr3_nt: TGTGCCAGCAGCCCCGACCCGAACACTGAAGCTTTCTTT
d_call: -; v_call: TRBV13; clone_size: -; j_call: TRBJ2-2; cdr3_aa: CASSTGTDGELFF; cdr3_nt: TGTGCCAGCAGCACTGGGACGGACGGGGAGCTGTTTTTT
d_call: TRBD1; v_call: TRBV5-6; clone_size: -; j_call: TRBJ2-6; cdr3_aa: CASSGDRGSSGANVLTF; cdr3_nt: TGTGCCAGCAGCGGGGACAGGGGAAGCTCTGGGGCCAACGTCCTGACTTTC
d_call: -; v_call: TRBV5-5; clone_size: -; j_call: TRBJ1-5; cdr3_aa: CASSFGTAPFSNQPQHF; cdr3_nt: TGTGCCAGCAGCTTCGGCACCGCTCCCTTTAGCAATCAGCCCCAGCATTTT
d_call: -; v_call: TRBV4-3; clone_size: -; j_call: TRBJ2-5; cdr3_aa: CASSQHPPPQETQYF; cdr3_nt: TGCGCCAGCAGCCAACACCCTCCCCCCCAAGAGACCCAGTACTTC
d_call: -; v_call: TRBV6-1; clone_size: once; j_call: TRBJ1-2; cdr3_aa: CASSDKPGRNYGYTF; cdr3_nt: TGTGCCAGCAGCGATAAACCGGGACGGAACTATGGCTACACCTTC
d_call: -; v_call: TRBV4-2; clone_size: -; j_call: TRBJ2-7; cdr3_aa: CASTPVTGSSYEQYF; cdr3_nt: TGTGCCAGCACCCCGGTGACAGGATCCTCATACGAGCAGTACTTC
d_call: TRBD1; v_call: TRBV6-5; clone_size: once; j_call: TRBJ2-3; cdr3_aa: CASSGQGIPDTQYF; cdr3_nt: TGTGCCAGCAGCGGACAGGGGATCCCAGATACGCAGTATTTT
d_call: TRBD2; v_call: TRBV4-2; clone_size: -; j_call: TRBJ2-3; cdr3_aa: CASSQVRAGSTDTQYF; cdr3_nt: TGTGCCAGCAGCCAAGTAAGAGCGGGGAGTACAGATACGCAGTATTTT
d_call: -; v_call: TRBV28; clone_size: once; j_call: TRBJ1-2; cdr3_aa: CASIPGSGAAYGYTF; cdr3_nt: TGTGCCAGCATCCCCGGTTCGGGGGCGGCGTATGGCTACACCTTC
d_call: -; v_call: TRBV15; clone_size: -; j_call: TRBJ2-5; cdr3_aa: CATSRDKLAETQYF; cdr3_nt: TGTGCCACCAGCAGAGATAAGTTGGCGGAGACCCAGTACTTC
d_call: -; v_call: TRBV2; clone_size: -; j_call: TRBJ2-5; cdr3_aa: CASISGVQETQYF; cdr3_nt: TGTGCCAGCATAAGTGGAGTACAAGAGACCCAGTACTTC